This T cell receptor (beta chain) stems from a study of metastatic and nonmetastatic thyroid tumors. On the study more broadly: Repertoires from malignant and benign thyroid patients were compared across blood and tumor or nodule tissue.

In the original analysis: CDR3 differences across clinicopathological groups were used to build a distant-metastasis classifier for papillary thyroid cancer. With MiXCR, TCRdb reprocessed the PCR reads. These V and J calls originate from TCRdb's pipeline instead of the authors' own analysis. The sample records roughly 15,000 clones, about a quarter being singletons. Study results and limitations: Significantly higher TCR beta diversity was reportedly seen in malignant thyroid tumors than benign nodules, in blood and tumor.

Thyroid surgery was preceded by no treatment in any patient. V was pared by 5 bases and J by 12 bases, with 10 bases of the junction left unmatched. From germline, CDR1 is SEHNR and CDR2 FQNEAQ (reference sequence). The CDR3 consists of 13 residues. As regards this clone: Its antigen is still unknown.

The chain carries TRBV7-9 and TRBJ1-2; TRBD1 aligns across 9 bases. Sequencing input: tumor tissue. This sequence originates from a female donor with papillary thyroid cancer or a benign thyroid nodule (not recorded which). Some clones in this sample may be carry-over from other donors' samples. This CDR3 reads CASSTRQGVIHTF. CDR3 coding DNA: TGTGCCAGCAGCACGAGACAGGGGGTGATACACACCTTC.